The sequence of this T cell receptor beta chain was determined in a study of cytomegalovirus exposure and HLA in healthy donors. General observations from the study: A few CMV-associated chains were confirmed in vitro to be specific for CMV antigens.

PCR amplification relied on 60 Vbeta primers (plus 13 Jbeta primers). In the study's own analysis: A follow-up analysis tallied some 80 million unique TCR beta chains, roughly 9.9 million shared. Clones were read by immunoSEQ multiplex PCR, and TCRdb kept only the in-frame ones, dropping some. The DNA gave D and trimming, while V, J and clone size come from that table. The data hold about 64,000 clones, with roughly 73% observed a single time. Germline V gene sequence: CDR1 SNHLY, CDR2 FYNNEI. This CDR3 has 12 residues. V dropped 4 bases and J dropped 0 bases, with 3 bases sitting between them. In the case of this clone: Its antigen is undetermined.

The genes are TRBV2 and TRBJ1-1; D uncertain. This clonotype originated in a male donor in good health and CMV-seropositive. Sample: PBMCs. CDR3 loop: CASSAMNTEAFF. The CDR3, as DNA: TGTGCCAGCAGTGCTATGAACACTGAAGCTTTCTTT.